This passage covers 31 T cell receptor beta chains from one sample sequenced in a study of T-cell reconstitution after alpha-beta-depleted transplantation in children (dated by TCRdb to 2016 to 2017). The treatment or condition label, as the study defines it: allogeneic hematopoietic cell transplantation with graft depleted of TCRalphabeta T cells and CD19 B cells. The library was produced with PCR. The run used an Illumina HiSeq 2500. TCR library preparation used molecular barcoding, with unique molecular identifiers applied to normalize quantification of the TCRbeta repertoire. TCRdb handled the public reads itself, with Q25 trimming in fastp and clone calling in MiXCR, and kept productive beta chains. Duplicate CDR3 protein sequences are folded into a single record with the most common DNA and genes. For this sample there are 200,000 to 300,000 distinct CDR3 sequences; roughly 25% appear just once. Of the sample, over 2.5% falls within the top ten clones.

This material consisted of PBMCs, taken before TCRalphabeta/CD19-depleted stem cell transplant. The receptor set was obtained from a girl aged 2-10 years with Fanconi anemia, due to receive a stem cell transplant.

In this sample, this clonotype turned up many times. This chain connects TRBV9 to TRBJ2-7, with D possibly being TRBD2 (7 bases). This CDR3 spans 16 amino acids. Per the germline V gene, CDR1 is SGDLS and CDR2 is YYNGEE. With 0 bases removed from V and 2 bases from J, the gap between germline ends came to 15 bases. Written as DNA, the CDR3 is TGTGCCAGCAGCGTAGCGGGGGGCGCCCCCCCCTACGAGCAGTACTTC. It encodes CASSVAGGAPPYEQYF.

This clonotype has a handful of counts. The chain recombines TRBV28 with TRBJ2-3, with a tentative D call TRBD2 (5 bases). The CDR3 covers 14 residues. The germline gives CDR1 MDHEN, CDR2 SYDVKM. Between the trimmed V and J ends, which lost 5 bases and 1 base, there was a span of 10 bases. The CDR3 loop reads CASSRLRGTDTQYF. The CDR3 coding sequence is TGTGCCAGCAGTCGACTGAGGGGCACAGATACGCAGTATTTT.

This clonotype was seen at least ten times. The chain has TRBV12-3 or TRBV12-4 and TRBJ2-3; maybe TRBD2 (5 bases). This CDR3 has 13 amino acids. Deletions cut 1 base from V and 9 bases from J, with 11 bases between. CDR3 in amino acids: CASSLVRGETQYF. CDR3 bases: TGTGCCAGCAGTTTAGTTCGGGGTGAGACGCAGTATTTT.

CDR3 region: CAISQAGTTSTKQYF. DNA for the CDR3: TGTGCCATCAGCCAAGCCGGGACAACCAGTACAAAGCAGTACTTC. This chain uses TRBV10-3 with TRBJ2-7; tentative D call: TRBD1 (6 bases). The CDR3 contains 15 residues. The germline gives CDR1 ENHRY, CDR2 SYGVKD. V was trimmed by 6 bases and J by 8 bases, leaving 23 bases between them.

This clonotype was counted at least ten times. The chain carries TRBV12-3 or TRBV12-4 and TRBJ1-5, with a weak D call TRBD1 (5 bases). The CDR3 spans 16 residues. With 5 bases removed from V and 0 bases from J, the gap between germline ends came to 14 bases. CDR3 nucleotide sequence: TGTGCCAGCAGTCCCATGACAGCTTATAGCAATCAGCCCCAGCATTTT. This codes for CASSPMTAYSNQPQHF.

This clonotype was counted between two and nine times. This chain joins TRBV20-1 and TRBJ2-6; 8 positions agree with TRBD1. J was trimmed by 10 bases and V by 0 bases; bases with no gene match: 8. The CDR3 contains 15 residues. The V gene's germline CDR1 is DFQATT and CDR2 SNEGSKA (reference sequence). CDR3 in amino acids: CSARDGQGKGNVLTF. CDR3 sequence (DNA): TGCAGTGCTAGAGATGGACAGGGTAAAGGTAACGTCCTGACTTTC.

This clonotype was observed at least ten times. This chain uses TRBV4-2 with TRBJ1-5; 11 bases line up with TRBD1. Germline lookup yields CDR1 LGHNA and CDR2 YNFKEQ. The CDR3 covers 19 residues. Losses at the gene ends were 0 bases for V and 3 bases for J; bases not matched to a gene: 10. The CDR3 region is CASSQDGTGGSSSNQPQHF. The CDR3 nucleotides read TGTGCCAGCAGCCAAGATGGGACAGGGGGATCATCCTCCAATCAGCCCCAGCATTTT.

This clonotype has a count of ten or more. CDR3 sequence reads: CATERIGEQFF. CDR3 DNA: TGTGCCACCGAGAGGATCGGCGAGCAGTTCTTC. V and J are TRBV15 and TRBJ2-1; no clear D. The V gene's germline CDR1 is LNHNV and CDR2 YYDKDF (reference sequence). The CDR3 is made up of 11 amino acids. V was pared by 8 bases and J by 10 bases, with 12 bases between.

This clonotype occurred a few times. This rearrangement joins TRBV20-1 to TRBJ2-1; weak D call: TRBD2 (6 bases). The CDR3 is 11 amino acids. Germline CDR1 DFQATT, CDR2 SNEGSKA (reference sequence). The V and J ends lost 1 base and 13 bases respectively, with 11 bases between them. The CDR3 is CSARAGVTQFF. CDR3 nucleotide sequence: TGCAGTGCTAGAGCGGGGGTTACTCAGTTCTTC.

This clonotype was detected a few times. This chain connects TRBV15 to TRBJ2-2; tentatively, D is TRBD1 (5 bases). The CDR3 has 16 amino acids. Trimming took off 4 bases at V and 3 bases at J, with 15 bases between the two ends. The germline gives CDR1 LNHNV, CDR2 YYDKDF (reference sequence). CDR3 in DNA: TGTGCCACCAGCATACCGAGTCAGGGATACACCGGGGAGCTGTTTTTT. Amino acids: CATSIPSQGYTGELFF.

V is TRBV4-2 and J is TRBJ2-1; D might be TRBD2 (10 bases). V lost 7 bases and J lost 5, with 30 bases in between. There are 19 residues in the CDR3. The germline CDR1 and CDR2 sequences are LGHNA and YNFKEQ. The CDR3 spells CASNRGGTGSLAGDNEQFF. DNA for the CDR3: TGTGCCAGCAACAGGGGGGGGACAGGGTCTCTAGCGGGAGACAATGAGCAGTTCTTC.

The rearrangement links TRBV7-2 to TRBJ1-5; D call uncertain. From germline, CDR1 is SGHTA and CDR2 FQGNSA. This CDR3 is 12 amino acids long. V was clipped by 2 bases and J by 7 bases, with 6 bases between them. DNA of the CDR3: TGTGCCAGCAGCTTAATGGGGCAGCCCCAGCATTTT. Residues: CASSLMGQPQHF.

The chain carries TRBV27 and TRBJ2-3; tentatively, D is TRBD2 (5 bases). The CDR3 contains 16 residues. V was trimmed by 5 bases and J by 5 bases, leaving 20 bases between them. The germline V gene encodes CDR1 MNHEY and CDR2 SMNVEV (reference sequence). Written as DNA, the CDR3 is TGTGCCAGCAGTCCTAACGGGTTCCTAGCTCAAGATACGCAGTATTTT. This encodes CASSPNGFLAQDTQYF.

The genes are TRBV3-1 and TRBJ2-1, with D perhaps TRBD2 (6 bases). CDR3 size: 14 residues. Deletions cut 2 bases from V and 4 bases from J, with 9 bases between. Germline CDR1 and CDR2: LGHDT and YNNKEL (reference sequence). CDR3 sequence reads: CASSQRLVYNEQFF. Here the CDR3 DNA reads TGTGCCAGCAGCCAAAGACTAGTTTACAATGAGCAGTTCTTC.

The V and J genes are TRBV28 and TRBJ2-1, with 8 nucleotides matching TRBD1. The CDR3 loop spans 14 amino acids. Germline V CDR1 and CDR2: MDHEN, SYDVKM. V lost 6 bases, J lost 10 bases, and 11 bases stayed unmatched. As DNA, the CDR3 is TGTGCCAGCAGGGTCGGGACAGGCGCCAAAGAGCAGTTCTTC. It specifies CASRVGTGAKEQFF.

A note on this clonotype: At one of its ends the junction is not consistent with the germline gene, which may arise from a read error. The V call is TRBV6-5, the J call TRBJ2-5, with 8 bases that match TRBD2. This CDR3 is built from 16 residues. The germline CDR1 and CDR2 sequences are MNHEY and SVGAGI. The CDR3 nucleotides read TGTGCCAGCAGGTACTGGGGGACTAGAGCGGAAGAGACCCAGTACTTC. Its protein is CASRYWGTRAEETQYF.

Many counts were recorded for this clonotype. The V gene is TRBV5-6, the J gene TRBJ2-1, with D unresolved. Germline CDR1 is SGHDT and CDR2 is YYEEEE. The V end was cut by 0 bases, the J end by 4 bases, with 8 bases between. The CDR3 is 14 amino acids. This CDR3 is CASSLGFLYNEQFF. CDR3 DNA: TGTGCCAGCAGCTTGGGATTTCTATACAATGAGCAGTTCTTC.

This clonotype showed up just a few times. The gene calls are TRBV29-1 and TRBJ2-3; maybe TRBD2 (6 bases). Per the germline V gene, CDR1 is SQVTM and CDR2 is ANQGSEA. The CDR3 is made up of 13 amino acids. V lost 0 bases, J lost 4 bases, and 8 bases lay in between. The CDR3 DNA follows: TGCAGCGTTGAAGATAGACTAGCAGATACGCAGTATTTT. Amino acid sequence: CSVEDRLADTQYF.

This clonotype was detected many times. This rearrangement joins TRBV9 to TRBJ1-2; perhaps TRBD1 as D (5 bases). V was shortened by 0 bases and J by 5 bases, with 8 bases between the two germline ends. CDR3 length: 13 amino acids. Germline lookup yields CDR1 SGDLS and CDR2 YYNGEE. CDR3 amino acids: CASSVGDAYGYTF. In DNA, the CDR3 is TGTGCCAGCAGCGTAGGGGACGCTTATGGCTACACCTTC.

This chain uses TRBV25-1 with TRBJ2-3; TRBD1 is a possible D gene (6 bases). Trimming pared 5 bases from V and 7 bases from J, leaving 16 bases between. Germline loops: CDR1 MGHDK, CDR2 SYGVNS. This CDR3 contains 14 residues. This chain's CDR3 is CASSLTGWLHTQYF. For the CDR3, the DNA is TGTGCCAGCAGTCTGACAGGATGGTTGCATACGCAGTATTTT.

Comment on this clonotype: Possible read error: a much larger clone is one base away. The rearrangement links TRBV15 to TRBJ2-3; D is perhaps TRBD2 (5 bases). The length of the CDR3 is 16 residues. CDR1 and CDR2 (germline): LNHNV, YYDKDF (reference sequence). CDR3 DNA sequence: TGTACCACCAGCAGAGATTTCTGGACTAGCACAGATACGCAGTATTTT. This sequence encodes CTTSRDFWTSTDTQYF.

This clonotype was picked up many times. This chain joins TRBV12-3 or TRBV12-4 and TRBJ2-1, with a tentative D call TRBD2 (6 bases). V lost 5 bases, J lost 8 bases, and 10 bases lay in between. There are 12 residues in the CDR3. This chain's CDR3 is CASSGREYEQFF. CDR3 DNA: TGTGCCAGCAGTGGACGGGAGTATGAGCAGTTCTTC.

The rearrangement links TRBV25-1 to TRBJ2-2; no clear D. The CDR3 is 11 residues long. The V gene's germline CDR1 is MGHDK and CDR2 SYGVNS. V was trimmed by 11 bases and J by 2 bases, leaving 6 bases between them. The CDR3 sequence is CASGNTGELFF. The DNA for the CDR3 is TGTGCCTCGGGTAACACCGGGGAGCTGTTTTTT.

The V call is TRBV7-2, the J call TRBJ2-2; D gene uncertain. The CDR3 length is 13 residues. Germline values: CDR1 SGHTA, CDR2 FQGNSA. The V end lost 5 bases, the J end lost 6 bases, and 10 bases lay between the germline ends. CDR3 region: CASSPRVPGELFF. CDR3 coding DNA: TGTGCCAGCAGCCCCCGGGTACCCGGGGAGCTGTTTTTT. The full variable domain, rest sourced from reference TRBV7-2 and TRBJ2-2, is GAGVSQSPSNKVTEKGKDVELRCDPISGHTALYWYRQSLGQGLEFLIYFQGNSAPDKSGLPSDRFSAERTGGSVSTLTIQRTQQEDSAVYLCASSPRVPGELFFGEGSRLTVL.

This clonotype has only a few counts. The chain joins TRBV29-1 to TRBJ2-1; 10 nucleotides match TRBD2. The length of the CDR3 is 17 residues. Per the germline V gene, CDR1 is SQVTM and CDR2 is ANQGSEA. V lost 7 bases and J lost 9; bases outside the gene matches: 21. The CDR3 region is CSARILESGGAHLEQFF. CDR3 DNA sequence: TGCAGCGCAAGGATTCTAGAGAGCGGGGGGGCCCACCTTGAGCAGTTCTTC.

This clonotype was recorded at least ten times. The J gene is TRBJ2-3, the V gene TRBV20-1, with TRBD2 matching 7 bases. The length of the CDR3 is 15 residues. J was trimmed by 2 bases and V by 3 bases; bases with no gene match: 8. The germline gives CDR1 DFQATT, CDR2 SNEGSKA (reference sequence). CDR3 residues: CSASSAGEDTDTQYF. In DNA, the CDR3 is TGCAGTGCTAGTAGTGCGGGAGAGGACACAGATACGCAGTATTTT.

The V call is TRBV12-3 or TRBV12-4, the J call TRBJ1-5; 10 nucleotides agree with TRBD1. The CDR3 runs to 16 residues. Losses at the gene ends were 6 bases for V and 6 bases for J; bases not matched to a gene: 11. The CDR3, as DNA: TGTGCCAGCAGGTTTCGGCGGACAGGGGGTGTTCAGCCCCAGCATTTT. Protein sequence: CASRFRRTGGVQPQHF.

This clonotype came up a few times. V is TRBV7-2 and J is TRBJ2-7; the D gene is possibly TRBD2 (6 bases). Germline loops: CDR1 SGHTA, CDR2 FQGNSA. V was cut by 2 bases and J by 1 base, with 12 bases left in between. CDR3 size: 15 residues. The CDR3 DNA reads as TGTGCCAGCAGCTTAATTGGGACTCCATCCTACGAGCAGTACTTC. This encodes CASSLIGTPSYEQYF.

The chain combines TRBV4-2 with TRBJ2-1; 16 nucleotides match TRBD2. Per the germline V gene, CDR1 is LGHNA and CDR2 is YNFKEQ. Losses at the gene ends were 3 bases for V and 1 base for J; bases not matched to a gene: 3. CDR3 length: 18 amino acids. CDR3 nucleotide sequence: TGTGCCAGCAGCCACGGGACTAGCGGGGGGGCGTCCTACAATGAGCAGTTCTTC. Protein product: CASSHGTSGGASYNEQFF.

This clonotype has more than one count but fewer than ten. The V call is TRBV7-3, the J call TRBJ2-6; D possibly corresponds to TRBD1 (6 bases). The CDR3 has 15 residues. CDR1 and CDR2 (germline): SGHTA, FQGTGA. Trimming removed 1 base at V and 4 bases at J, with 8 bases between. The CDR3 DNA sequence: TGTGCCAGCAGCTTAAATGGGGGCGGGGCCAACGTCCTGACTTTC. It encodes CASSLNGGGANVLTF.

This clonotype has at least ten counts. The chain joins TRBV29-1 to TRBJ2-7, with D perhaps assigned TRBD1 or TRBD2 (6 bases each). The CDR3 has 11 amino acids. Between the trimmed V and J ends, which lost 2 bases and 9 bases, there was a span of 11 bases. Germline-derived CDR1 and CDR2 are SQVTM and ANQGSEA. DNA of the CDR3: TGCAGCGTTGAACGGGGGCAATCGCAGTACTTC. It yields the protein CSVERGQSQYF.